The clone carrying this T cell receptor beta chain was detected once. Its target is unknown. The sample is drawn from a study of cytomegalovirus exposure and HLA in healthy donors. Study in general: The platform used for the 120 or so validation repertoires matched that of the approximately 640 first-cohort repertoires, a later analysis reported.

This table comes from immunoSEQ multiplex PCR, and its TCRdb copy is limited to in-frame clones, with some not included. Found here are approximately 160,000 clones, 80% to 90% of them singletons; the top ten hold approximately 2.4%. Study-wide points: CMV antigen specificity was confirmed in vitro for a few CMV-associated chains. For cytomegalovirus status, the classifier reportedly gave diagnoses with high specificity and sensitivity. The study designated 164 TCR beta chains cytomegalovirus-associated.

The TCR originated in a woman aged 18-29 years in good health and CMV-seronegative. Material for sequencing was PBMCs.

The CDR3 protein is CSVTGGATMNTEAFF. CDR3 DNA sequence: TGCAGCGTGACAGGGGGAGCAACTATGAACACTGAAGCTTTCTTT. The chain uses TRBV29-1 and TRBJ1-1; 9 bases match TRBD1. Per germline, CDR1 SQVTM and CDR2 ANQGSEA. The CDR3 length is 15 residues. V was clipped by 6 bases and J by 0 bases; unmatched bases: 8.